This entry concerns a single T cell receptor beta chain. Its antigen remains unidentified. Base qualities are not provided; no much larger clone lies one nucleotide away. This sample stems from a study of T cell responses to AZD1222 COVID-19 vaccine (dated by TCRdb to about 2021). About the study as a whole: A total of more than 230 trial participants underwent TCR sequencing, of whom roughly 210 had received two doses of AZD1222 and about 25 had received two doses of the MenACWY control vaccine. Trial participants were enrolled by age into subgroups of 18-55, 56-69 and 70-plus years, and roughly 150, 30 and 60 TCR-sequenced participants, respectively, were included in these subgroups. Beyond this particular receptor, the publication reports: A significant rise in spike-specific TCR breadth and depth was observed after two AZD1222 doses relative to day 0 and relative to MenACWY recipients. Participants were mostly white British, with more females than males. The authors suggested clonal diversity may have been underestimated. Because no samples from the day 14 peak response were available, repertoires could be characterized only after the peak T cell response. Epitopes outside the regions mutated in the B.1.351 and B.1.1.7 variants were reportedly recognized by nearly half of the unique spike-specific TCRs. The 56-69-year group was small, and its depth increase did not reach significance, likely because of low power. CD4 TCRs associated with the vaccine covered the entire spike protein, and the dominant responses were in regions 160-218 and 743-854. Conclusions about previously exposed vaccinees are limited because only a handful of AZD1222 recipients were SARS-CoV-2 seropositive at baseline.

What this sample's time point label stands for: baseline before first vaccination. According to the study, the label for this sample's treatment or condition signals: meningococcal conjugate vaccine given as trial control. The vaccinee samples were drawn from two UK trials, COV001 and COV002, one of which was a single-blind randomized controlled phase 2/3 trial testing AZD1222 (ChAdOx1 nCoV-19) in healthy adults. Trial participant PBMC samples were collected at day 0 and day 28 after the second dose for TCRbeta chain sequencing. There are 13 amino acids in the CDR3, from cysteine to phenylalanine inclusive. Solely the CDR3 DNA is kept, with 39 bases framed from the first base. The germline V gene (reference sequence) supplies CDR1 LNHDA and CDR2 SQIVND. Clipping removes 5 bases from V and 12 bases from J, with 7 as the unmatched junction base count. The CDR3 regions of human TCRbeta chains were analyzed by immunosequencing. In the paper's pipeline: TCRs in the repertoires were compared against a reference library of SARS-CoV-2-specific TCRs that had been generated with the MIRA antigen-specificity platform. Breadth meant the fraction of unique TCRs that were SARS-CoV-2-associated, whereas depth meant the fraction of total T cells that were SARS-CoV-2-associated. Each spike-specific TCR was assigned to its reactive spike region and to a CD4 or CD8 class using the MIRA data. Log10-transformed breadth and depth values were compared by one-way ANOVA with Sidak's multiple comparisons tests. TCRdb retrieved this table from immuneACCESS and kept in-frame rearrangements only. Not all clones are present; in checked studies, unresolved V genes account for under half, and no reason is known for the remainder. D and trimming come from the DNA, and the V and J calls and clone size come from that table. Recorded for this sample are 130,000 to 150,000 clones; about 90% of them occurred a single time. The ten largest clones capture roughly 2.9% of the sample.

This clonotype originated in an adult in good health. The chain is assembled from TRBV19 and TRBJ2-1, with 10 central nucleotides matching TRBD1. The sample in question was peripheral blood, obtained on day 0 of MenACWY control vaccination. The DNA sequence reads TGTGCCAGTAGTTTTCGGACAGGGGGAACGCAGTTCTTC. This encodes CASSFRTGGTQFF.